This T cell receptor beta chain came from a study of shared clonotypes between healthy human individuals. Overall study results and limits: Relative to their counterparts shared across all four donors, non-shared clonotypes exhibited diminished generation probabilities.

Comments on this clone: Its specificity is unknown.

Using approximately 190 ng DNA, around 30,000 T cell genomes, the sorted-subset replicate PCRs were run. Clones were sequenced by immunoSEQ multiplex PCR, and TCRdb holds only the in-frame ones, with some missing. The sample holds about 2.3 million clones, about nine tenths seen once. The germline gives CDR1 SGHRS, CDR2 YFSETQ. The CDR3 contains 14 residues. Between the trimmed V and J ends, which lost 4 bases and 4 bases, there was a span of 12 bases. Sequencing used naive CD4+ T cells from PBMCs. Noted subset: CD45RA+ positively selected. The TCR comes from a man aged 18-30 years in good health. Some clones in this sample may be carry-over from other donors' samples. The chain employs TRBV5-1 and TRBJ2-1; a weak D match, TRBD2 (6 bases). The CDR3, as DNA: TGCGCCAGCAGCGCGGGGCTGGAGTACAATGAGCAGTTCTTC. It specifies CASSAGLEYNEQFF.